These 12 T cell receptor beta chains originate from one sample sequenced in a study of cytomegalovirus exposure and HLA in healthy donors. The method was immunoSEQ multiplex PCR; TCRdb's version includes in-frame clones alone and lacks a portion of them. The data contain 100,000 or so clones, about 85% of them singletons. Sequencing was carried out using PBMCs. Receptors originate from a man between 18 and 35 years old in good health and CMV-seropositive.

The V gene is TRBV5-6, the J gene TRBJ2-5, with TRBD2 matching over 8 bases. Trimming cost V 2 bases and J 2 bases; bases outside gene matches: 11. The CDR3 runs 17 residues. The germline CDR1 and CDR2 sequences are SGHDT and YYEEEE. CDR3 loop: CASSFRGGLRVQETQYF. DNA of the CDR3: TGTGCCAGCAGCTTCCGCGGGGGGCTTAGGGTACAAGAGACCCAGTACTTC.

The CDR3 DNA sequence: TGTGCCAGCACTAACGCGGTTTGCGATGAGCAGTTCTTC. It translates to CASTNAVCDEQFF. The V and J genes are TRBV6-5 and TRBJ2-1; no firm D call. This CDR3 has 13 residues. Germline V CDR1 and CDR2: MNHEY, SVGAGI. V dropped 7 bases and J dropped 8 bases, with 15 bases sitting between them.

The chain joins TRBV4-1 to TRBJ2-3; unclear D gene. The V and J ends lost 4 bases and 6 bases respectively, with 23 bases between them. Germline assignment: CDR1 MGHRA and CDR2 YSYEKL. The CDR3 runs 17 residues. The CDR3 bases are TGCGCCAGCAGCCGCTCCCCGGAGAGACTTGCACTGGATACGCAGTATTTT. This encodes CASSRSPERLALDTQYF.

J is TRBJ2-5 and V is TRBV9; 9 bases fit TRBD2. The trim removed 3 bases at V and 3 bases at J, leaving 9 bases unmatched. Germline V gene sequence: CDR1 SGDLS, CDR2 YYNGEE. The CDR3 is 16 residues long. The CDR3 nucleotides read TGTGCCAGCAGCGGGAGGGGGCTAGCGGGAAAAGAGACCCAGTACTTC. As protein: CASSGRGLAGKETQYF.

The chain combines TRBV11-2 with TRBJ1-5; D gene uncertain. The CDR3 loop spans 13 amino acids. Germline V lookup: CDR1 SGHAT, CDR2 FQNNGV. V was pared by 5 bases and J by 6 bases, with 11 bases between. The CDR3 nucleotides read TGTGCCAGCAGCCGGGATCCCGCTCAGCCCCAGCATTTT. This codes for CASSRDPAQPQHF.

This clone occurred once. V is TRBV7-9 and J is TRBJ2-7; TRBD2 aligns across 7 bases. This CDR3 contains 16 residues. V was pared by 1 base and J by 3 bases, with 9 bases of the junction left unmatched. Germline values: CDR1 SEHNR, CDR2 FQNEAQ (reference sequence). CDR3 bases: TGTGCCAGCAGCTTAGGGGAGGGACTCGGGGGCTACGAGCAGTACGTC. This codes for CASSLGEGLGGYEQYV.

The rearrangement links TRBV10-3 to TRBJ2-7; a possible D gene is TRBD1 (7 bases). The germline V gene has CDR1 ENHRY and CDR2 SYGVKD. V was cut by 3 bases and J by 0 bases, with 18 bases left in between. The CDR3 has 17 residues. The CDR3 reads CAISDGAGGQFSYEQYF. CDR3 coding DNA: TGTGCCATCAGTGATGGGGCAGGGGGGCAATTCTCCTACGAGCAGTACTTC.

The chain recombines TRBV29-1 with TRBJ2-7, with TRBD1 as a possible D gene (6 bases). This CDR3 spans 12 amino acids. The V end was cut by 4 bases, the J end by 5 bases, with 12 bases between. CDR1 and CDR2 from the germline V gene are SQVTM and ANQGSEA. The CDR3 bases are TGCAGCGTTGGAGGACAGACGAACGAGCAGTACTTC. Protein: CSVGGQTNEQYF.

The chain has TRBV14 and TRBJ1-5; D is possibly TRBD1 (5 bases). Germline loops: CDR1 SGHDN, CDR2 FVKESK. Trimming took 3 bases from V and 6 from J, leaving 9 bases between them. The CDR3 sequence is 13 residues long. DNA for the CDR3: TGTGCCAGCAGCCAGGGGGGGGTTCAGCCCCAGCATTTT. Encoded protein: CASSQGGVQPQHF.

V and J are TRBV2 and TRBJ1-2; D ambiguous. Germline CDR1 reads SNHLY; CDR2 reads FYNNEI. The CDR3 extends over 15 amino acids. With 4 bases removed from V and 4 bases from J, the gap between germline ends came to 16 bases. CDR3: CASSAGAAQSYGYTF. Written as DNA, the CDR3 is TGTGCCAGCAGTGCGGGAGCGGCCCAGTCCTATGGCTACACCTTC. Complete variable domain (other parts from reference TRBV2 and TRBJ1-2): EPEVTQTPSHQVTQMGQEVILRCVPISNHLYFYWYRQILGQKVEFLVSFYNNEISEKSEIFDDQFSVERPDGSNFTLKIRSTKLEDSAMYFCASSAGAAQSYGYTFGSGTRLTVV.

V usage is TRBV4-1 and J usage is TRBJ2-1; 12 nucleotides match TRBD2. V trimming: 7 bases; J trimming: 4 bases; junction bases outside the gene matches: 5. The CDR3 contains 15 residues. The germline CDR1 and CDR2 sequences are MGHRA and YSYEKL. CDR3 nucleotides: TGCGCCAGCAAAGTGACTAGCGGGAGTTACAATGAGCAGTTCTTC. Its translation: CASKVTSGSYNEQFF.

The chain carries TRBV7-6 and TRBJ2-6; D call uncertain. Trimming took off 1 base at V and 3 bases at J, with 7 bases between the two ends. CDR3 length: 15 amino acids. CDR1 and CDR2 (germline): SGHVS, FNYEAQ. The CDR3 coding sequence is TGTGCCAGCAGCTTAGATGAGATTGGGGCCAACGTCCTGACTTTC. This sequence encodes CASSLDEIGANVLTF.